Only one count was recorded for the clone carrying this TCR beta chain. The source of the sample is a study of cytomegalovirus exposure and HLA in healthy donors. The CDR3 loop spans 14 amino acids. Germline-derived CDR1 and CDR2 are SSHAT and FNYEAQ (reference sequence). V lost 5 bases and J lost 13, with 23 bases in between. PCR involved 60 Vbeta and 13 Jbeta primers. Authors' processing steps: Later analysis identified 80 million to 85 million unique TCR beta chains, approximately 10 million shared. Produced via immunoSEQ multiplex PCR; TCRdb's table is partial and in-frame only. V and J calls plus clone size are reproduced from that table; the DNA served to infer D and trimming. The sample has roughly 72,000 clones, approximately 79% seen once; the top ten hold 22%.

The sequenced material came from PBMCs. The clonotype was recovered from a woman between 40 and 50 years old in good health and CMV-seropositive. The rearrangement uses TRBV7-7 and TRBJ2-5, with D possibly matching TRBD2 (6 bases). CDR3 sequence (DNA): TGTGCCAGCAGCCCCGGCTCGGGGGTTGGGGTCGGGTACTTC. As protein: CASSPGSGVGVGYF.